This T cell receptor (beta chain) came from a study of T cell clones after liver transplantation. Study-wide context: Samples came from ITN030ST, which attempted immunosuppression withdrawal within 2 years of liver transplantation. A pre-transplant mixed lymphocyte reaction with TCRbeta sequencing defined graft-donor-reactive clones followed in post-transplant blood. HCV positivity affected three of eight recipients; the rest lacked autoimmune or viral indications.

Clones were sequenced by immunoSEQ multiplex PCR, and TCRdb holds only the in-frame ones, with some missing. The table lists about 51,000 clones, around 85% of them singletons. CD3+CD4+ and CD3+CD8+ cells were FACS-sorted from thawed unstimulated PBMCs. The sample in question was CD8+ T cells from blood, obtained 12 months after liver transplant. This TCR was sampled from a human patient who received a liver transplant. Some of these T cells may belong to the graft donor.

Here the CDR3 reads CASRDRVKGTQYF. CDR3 coding DNA: TGTGCCAGCCGGGACAGGGTAAAGGGGACGCAGTATTTT. The V call is TRBV19, the J call TRBJ2-3; 9 positions match TRBD1. From germline, CDR1 is LNHDA and CDR2 SQIVND (reference sequence). The V segment lost 9 bases and the J segment 9 bases; nucleotides outside the gene matches: 10. CDR3 size: 13 residues.